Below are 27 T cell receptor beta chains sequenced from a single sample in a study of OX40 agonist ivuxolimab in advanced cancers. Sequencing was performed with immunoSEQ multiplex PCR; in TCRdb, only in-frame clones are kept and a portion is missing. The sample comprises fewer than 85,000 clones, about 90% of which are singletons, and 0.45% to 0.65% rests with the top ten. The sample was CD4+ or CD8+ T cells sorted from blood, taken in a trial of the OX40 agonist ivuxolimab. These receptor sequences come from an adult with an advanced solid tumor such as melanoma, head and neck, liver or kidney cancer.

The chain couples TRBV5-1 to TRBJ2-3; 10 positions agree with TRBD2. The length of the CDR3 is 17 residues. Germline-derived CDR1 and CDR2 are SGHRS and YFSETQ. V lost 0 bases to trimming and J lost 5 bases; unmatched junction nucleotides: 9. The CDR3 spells CASSLEASGSQGDTQYF. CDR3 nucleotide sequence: TGCGCCAGCAGCTTGGAGGCTAGCGGGAGTCAGGGAGATACGCAGTATTTT.

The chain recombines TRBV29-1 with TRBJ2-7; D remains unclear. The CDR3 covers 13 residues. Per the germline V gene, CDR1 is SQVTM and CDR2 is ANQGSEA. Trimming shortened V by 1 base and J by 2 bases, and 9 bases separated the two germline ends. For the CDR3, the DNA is TGCAGCGTTGAAGTGCAAGGACCCTACGAGCAGTACTTC. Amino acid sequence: CSVEVQGPYEQYF.

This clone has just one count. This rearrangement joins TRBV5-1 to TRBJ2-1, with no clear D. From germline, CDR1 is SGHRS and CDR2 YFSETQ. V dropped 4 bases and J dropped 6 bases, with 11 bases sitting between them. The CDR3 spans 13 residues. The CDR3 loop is CASSHPLGNEQFF. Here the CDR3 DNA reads TGCGCCAGCAGCCACCCCCTGGGCAATGAGCAGTTCTTC.

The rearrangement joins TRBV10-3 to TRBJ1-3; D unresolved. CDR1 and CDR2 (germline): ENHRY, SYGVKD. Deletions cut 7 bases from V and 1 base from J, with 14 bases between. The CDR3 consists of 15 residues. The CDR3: CAINPAGDSGNTIYF. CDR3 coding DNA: TGTGCCATCAACCCAGCTGGGGATTCTGGAAACACCATATATTTT.

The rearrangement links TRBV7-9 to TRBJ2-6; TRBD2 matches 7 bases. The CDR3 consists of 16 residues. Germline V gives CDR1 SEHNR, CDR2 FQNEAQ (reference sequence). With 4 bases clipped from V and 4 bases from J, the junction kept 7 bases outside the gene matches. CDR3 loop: CASSSSGVRGANVLTF. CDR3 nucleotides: TGTGCCAGCAGCTCGAGCGGGGTTAGAGGGGCCAACGTCCTGACTTTC.

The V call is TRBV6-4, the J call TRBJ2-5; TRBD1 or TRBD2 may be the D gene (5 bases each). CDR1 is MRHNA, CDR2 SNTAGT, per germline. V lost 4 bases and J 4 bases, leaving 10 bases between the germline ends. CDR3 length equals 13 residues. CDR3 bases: TGTGCCAGCAGTGTAATGAGGGGAGAGACCCAGTACTTC. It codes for CASSVMRGETQYF.

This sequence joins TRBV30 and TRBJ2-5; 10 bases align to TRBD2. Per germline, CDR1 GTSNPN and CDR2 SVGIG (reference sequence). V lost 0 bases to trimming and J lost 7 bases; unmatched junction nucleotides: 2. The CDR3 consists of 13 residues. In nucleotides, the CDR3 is TGTGCCTGGAGTGTAAGCGGGAGGGGGACCCAGTACTTC. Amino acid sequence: CAWSVSGRGTQYF.

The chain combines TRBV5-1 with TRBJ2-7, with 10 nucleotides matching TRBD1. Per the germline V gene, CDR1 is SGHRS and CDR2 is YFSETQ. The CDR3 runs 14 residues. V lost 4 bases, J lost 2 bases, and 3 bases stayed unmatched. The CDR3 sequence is CASSTGQGTYEQYF. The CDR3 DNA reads TGCGCCAGCAGCACGGGACAGGGGACCTACGAGCAGTACTTC.

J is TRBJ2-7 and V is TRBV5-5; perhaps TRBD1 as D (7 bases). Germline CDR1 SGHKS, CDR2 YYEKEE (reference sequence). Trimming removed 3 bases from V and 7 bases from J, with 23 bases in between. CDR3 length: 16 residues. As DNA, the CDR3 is TGTGCCAGCAGCTCGCCGCTCAGGGGGAGGTCATGGGAGCAGTACTTC. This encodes CASSSPLRGRSWEQYF.

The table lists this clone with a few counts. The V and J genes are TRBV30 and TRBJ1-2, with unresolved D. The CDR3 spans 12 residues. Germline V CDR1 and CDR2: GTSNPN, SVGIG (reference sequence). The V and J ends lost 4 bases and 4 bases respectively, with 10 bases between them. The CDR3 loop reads CAWNRAGYGYTF. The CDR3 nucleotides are TGTGCCTGGAACCGTGCTGGCTATGGCTACACCTTC.

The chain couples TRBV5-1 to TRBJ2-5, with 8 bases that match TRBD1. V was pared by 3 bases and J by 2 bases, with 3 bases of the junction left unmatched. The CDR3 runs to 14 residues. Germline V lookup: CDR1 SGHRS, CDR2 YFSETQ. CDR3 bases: TGCGCCAGCAGCTCAAGGACAGGGCAAGAGACCCAGTACTTC. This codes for CASSSRTGQETQYF.

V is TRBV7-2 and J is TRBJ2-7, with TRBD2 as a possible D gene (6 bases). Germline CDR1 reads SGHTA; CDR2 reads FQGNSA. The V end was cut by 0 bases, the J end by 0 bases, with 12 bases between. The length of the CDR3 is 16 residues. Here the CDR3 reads CASSLAGGYPSYEQYF. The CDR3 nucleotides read TGTGCCAGCAGCTTAGCTGGAGGGTATCCCTCCTACGAGCAGTACTTC.

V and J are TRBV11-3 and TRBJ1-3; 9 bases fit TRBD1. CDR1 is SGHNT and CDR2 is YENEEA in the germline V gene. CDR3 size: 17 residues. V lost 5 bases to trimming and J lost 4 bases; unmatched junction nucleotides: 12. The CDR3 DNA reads TGTGCCAGCAGCAACTACATGGACAGGGGCCACGGAAACACCATATATTTT. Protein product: CASSNYMDRGHGNTIYF. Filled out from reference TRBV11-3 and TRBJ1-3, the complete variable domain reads EAGVVQSPRYKIIEKKQPVAFWCNPISGHNTLYWYLQNLGQGPELLIRYENEEAVDDSQLPKDRFSAERLKGVDSTLKIQPAELGDSAVYLCASSNYMDRGHGNTIYFGEGSWLTVV.

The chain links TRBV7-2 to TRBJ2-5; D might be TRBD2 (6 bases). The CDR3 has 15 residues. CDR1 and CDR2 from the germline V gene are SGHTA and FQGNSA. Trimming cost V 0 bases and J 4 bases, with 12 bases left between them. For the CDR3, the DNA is TGTGCCAGCAGCTTAGCAGGGACTCCGACAGAGACCCAGTACTTC. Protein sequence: CASSLAGTPTETQYF.

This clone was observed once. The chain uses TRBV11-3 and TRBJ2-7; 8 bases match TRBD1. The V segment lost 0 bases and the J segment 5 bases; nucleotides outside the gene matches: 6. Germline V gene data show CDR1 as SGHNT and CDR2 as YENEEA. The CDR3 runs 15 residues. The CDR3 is CASSLDDRGEDEQYF. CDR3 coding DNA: TGTGCCAGCAGCTTAGACGACAGGGGTGAAGACGAGCAGTACTTC.

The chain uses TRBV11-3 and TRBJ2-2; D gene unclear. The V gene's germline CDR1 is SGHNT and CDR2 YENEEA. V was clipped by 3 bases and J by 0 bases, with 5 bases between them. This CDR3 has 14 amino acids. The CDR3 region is CASSLVPNTGELFF. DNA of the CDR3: TGTGCCAGCAGCTTGGTCCCGAACACCGGGGAGCTGTTTTTT. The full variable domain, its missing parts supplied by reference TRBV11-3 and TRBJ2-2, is EAGVVQSPRYKIIEKKQPVAFWCNPISGHNTLYWYLQNLGQGPELLIRYENEEAVDDSQLPKDRFSAERLKGVDSTLKIQPAELGDSAVYLCASSLVPNTGELFFGEGSRLTVL.

The CDR3 sequence is CASSKQGQNTGELFF. The CDR3 nucleotides are TGTGCCAGCAGCAAACAGGGGCAAAACACCGGGGAGCTGTTTTTT. This chain joins TRBV7-6 and TRBJ2-2; TRBD1 aligns across 7 bases. Germline values: CDR1 SGHVS, CDR2 FNYEAQ. CDR3 length equals 15 residues. The V and J ends lost 5 bases and 2 bases, in that order; junction bases with no gene match: 5.

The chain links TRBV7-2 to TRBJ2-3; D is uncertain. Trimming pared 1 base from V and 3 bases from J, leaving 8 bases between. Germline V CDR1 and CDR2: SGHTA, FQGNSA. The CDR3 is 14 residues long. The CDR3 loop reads CASSLVASTDTQYF. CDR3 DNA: TGTGCCAGCAGCTTAGTTGCCAGTACAGATACGCAGTATTTT.

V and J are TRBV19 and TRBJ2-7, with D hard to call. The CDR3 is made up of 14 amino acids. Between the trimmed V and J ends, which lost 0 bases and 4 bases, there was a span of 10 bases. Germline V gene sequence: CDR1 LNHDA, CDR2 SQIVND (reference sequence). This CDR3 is CASSIESRNYEQYF. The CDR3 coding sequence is TGTGCCAGTAGTATAGAATCACGGAATTACGAGCAGTACTTC.

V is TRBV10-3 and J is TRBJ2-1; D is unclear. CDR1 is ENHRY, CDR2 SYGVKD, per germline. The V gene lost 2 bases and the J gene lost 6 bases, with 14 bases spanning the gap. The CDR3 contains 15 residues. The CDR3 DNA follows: TGTGCCATCAGTGAGCCGTCACGGAAGGGCAATGAGCAGTTCTTC. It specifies CAISEPSRKGNEQFF.

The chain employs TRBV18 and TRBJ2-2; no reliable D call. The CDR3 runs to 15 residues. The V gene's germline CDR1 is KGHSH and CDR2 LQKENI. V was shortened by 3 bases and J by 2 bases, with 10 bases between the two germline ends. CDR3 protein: CASSPPSANTGELFF. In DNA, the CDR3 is TGTGCCAGCTCACCCCCCTCAGCTAACACCGGGGAGCTGTTTTTT.

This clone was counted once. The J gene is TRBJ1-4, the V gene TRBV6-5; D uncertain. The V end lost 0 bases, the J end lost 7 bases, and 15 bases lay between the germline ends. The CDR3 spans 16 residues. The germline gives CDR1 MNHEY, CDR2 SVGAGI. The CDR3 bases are TGTGCCAGCAGTTACTCAAGGGCCCGGGAGAGTGAAAAACTGTTTTTT. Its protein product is CASSYSRARESEKLFF.

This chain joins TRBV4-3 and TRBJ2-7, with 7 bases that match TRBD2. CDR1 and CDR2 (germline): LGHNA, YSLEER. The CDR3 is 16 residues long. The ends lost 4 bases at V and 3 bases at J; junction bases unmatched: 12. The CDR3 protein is CASSRRWEGAYYEQYF. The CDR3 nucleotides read TGCGCCAGCAGCCGGAGGTGGGAGGGCGCTTACTACGAGCAGTACTTC.

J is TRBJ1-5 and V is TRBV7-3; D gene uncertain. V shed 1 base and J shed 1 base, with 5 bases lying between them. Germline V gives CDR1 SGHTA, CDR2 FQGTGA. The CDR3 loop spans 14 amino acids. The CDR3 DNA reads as TGTGCCAGCAGCTTAAGGCAGAGCAATCAGCCCCAGCATTTT. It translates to CASSLRQSNQPQHF. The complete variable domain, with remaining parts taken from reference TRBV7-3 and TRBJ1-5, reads GAGVSQTPSNKVTEKGKYVELRCDPISGHTALYWYRQSLGQGPEFLIYFQGTGAADDSGLPNDRFFAVRPEGSVSTLKIQRTERGDSAVYLCASSLRQSNQPQHFGDGTRLSIL.

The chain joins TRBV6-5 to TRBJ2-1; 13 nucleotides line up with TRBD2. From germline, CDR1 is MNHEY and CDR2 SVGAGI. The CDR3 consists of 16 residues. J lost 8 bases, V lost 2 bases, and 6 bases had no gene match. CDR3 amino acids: CASSYLTSGRAHEQFF. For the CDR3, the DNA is TGTGCCAGCAGTTACCTTACTAGCGGGAGGGCACATGAGCAGTTCTTC.

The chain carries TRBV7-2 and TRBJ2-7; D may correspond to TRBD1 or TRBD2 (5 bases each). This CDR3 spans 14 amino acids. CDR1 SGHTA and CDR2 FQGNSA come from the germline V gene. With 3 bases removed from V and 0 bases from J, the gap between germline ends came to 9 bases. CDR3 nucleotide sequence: TGTGCCAGCAGCTTGGGGGACGTCTCCTACGAGCAGTACTTC. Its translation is CASSLGDVSYEQYF.

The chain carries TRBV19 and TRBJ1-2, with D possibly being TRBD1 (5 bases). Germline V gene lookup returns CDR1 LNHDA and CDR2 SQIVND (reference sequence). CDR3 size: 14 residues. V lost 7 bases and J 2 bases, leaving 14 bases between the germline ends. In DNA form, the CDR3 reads TGTGCCAGTACCCCTTCGAGGGGAAACTATGGCTACACCTTC. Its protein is CASTPSRGNYGYTF.